A single sample gave rise to the 2 T cell receptor beta chains below, sequenced in a study of blood T cell repertoires in COVID-19. Assay: immunoSEQ multiplex PCR; the TCRdb copy retains only in-frame clones and omits some. Here the sample spans around 99,000 clones, approximately 90% being singletons. The sequencing input was peripheral blood. These TCRs come from a human donor in a cohort sampled during active COVID-19.

The V gene is TRBV4-2, the J gene TRBJ2-5; 9 bases agree with TRBD2. The germline CDR1 and CDR2 sequences are LGHNA and YNFKEQ. V lost 1 base to trimming and J lost 3 bases; unmatched junction nucleotides: 9. This CDR3 has 17 residues. The CDR3 region is CASSQAYERGAEETQYF. The CDR3 DNA reads as TGTGCCAGCAGCCAAGCTTACGAGCGGGGGGCGGAAGAGACCCAGTACTTC.

The chain uses TRBV10-2 and TRBJ1-1; D is unclear. Trimming removed 2 bases at V and 3 bases at J, with 7 bases between. Germline CDR1 reads WSHSY; CDR2 reads SAAADI. The CDR3 totals 13 residues. CDR3 residues: CASSEPRYTEAFF. The CDR3 nucleotides read TGCGCCAGCAGTGAGCCCAGGTACACTGAAGCTTTCTTT.